This TCR beta chain was sequenced in a study of CD8+CD57+ T cells in acquired aplastic anemia (dated by TCRdb to between 2018 and 2020). Study-wide context: DNA extracted from sorted CD4+ and CD8+ cells had a mean of about 3.3 ug, with a range of 0.2 to 27.4 ug. CD8+CD57+ expansion was defined as a frequency above the mean frequency observed in healthy subjects.

Profiling of TCR beta VDJ combinations and CDR3 sequences used genomic DNA as the template. TCR repertoire sequencing was run on an Illumina HiSeq 2000. As for the original processing: Repertoire assessment relied on Simpson's diversity index, CDR3 size and DJ length profiles, and TRBV/TRBJ rearrangement plots. The immunodominant clone was defined as the most abundant DNA sequence in deep sequencing data. CDR3 amino acid sequences were screened for sharing across subjects and were compared with published repertoires and the VDJdb database. Clones were called with MiXCR by TCRdb after fastp trimmed the public reads at Q25, and only in-frame beta chains were retained. Here each entry gathers all rows of one CDR3 protein and keeps the most common genes and DNA. The V and J calls, along with clone size, are taken from TCRdb and not from the paper's own processing. The sample table holds under 350,000 distinct CDR3 sequences, of which 45% to 65% were seen once. The ten largest account for around 1.3% of the sample.

From the cysteine up to the phenylalanine, the CDR3 has a length of 17 residues. The DNA shown is the 51-base CDR3, in frame from base 1. For this chain, trimming is 1 base at the V end and 4 bases at the J end, and the number of junction bases without a gene match is 8. According to the germline V gene, CDR1 reads SQVTM and CDR2 reads ANQGSEA. On this clonotype itself: The target of this receptor is not known. Base qualities were left out, and no much larger clone turns up one base away.

Expansion of CD8+CD57+ cells had been shown by flow cytometry in the patients chosen for sequencing. Every patient had a diagnosis of severe acquired aplastic anemia based on International Study of Aplastic Anemia and Agranulocytosis and Camitta criteria. At the time blood was sampled, none of the patients had received any therapy. In the study, sorted CD4+ and CD8+ blood T cells from patients with severe aplastic anemia and from healthy subjects underwent deep sequencing of TCR repertoires. Patients were enrolled in the USA under clinicaltrials.gov protocols 00001620, 01623167, 00001397, 00071045, 00081523 and 00961064. Ficoll-Paque density gradient centrifugation was used to isolate peripheral blood mononuclear cells. Before DNA extraction, CD4+ and CD8+ T cells were sorted by FACS or by magnetic beads. The research as a whole found: Although under 35 CD8+ CDR3 sequences were shared by patients and controls, these sequences appeared highly expressed in patients and within the immunodominant clones of patients. No significant difference in CD8+ Simpson's diversity was found between patients and healthy controls (P=0.060).

The chain links TRBV29-1 with TRBJ1-4; 11 junctional bases match TRBD1. The origin of this receptor is a human donor with aplastic anemia. Sample: sorted CD4+, CD8+, or CD8+CD57+ T cells (not recorded which) from PBMCs. At the DNA level, the sequence is TGCAGCGTTGAAGCGGGGGACAGGGGGACAGATAATGAAAAACTGTTTTTT. This sequence encodes CSVEAGDRGTDNEKLFF.